This TCR beta chain was recorded in a study of T cells in Graves' hyperthyroidism and ophthalmopathy. The TCR beta CDR3 regions underwent amplification using RNA transcripts as the source. Using the HTBI primer set, a first-round RT-PCR was run on the TCR CDR3. A single record per CDR3 protein comes from TCRdb applying MiXCR to the multiplex PCR reads. The repertoire consists of 750,000 to 950,000 distinct CDR3 sequences, with approximately 40% occurring once and the leading ten covering 7.5% to 9.5%. Germline V CDR1 and CDR2: LNHDA, SQIVND (reference sequence). Trimming took off 10 bases at V and 5 bases at J, with 17 bases between the two ends. CDR3 length: 13 residues. This clonotype occurred many times.

The chain joins TRBV19 to TRBJ1-2; D might be TRBD1 (5 bases). This clonotype was obtained from a man in his late teens or twenties with Graves' hyperthyroidism. Material for sequencing was blood. The CDR3 loop reads CATPGQASYGYTF. For the CDR3, the DNA is TGTGCCACCCCGGGGCAGGCTTCTTATGGCTACACCTTC.